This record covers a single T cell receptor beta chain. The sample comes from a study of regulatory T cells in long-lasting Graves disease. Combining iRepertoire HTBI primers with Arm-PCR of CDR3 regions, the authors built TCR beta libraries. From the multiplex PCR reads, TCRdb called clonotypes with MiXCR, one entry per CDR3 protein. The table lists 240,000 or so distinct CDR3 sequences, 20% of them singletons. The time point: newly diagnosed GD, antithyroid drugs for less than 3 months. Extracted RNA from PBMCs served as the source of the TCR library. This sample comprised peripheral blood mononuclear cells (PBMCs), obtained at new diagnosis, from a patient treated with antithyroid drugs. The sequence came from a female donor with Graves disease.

Here the CDR3 reads CASSLGQARNQPQHF. The DNA for the CDR3 is TGTGCCAGCAGCTTGGGACAGGCCCGCAATCAGCCCCAGCATTTT. The genes are TRBV5-5 and TRBJ1-5; D perhaps matches TRBD1 (6 bases). V dropped 0 bases and J dropped 2 bases, with 9 bases sitting between them. The CDR3 runs to 15 residues. CDR1 and CDR2 (germline): SGHKS, YYEKEE (reference sequence).